A single sample gave rise to the 18 T cell receptor beta chains below, sequenced in a study of shared clonotypes between healthy human individuals. Repertoires were generated with immunoSEQ multiplex PCR, while TCRdb's copy carries only in-frame clones and drops some. Of 2 million to 2.5 million clones in the sample, 85% to 95% were seen once. The sample taken for sequencing was naive CD4+ T cells from PBMCs. Subset in this sample: CD45RA+ positively selected. The receptors shown here come from a young man in good health. Some clones in this sample may be carry-over from other donors' samples.

This clone was observed once. CDR3 region: CASSLGGPVTNEQFF. As DNA, the CDR3 is TGTGCCAGCAGCTTAGGCGGTCCGGTAACCAATGAGCAGTTCTTC. V gene TRBV11-3 combines with J gene TRBJ2-1; no definite D call. Trimming shortened V by 1 base and J by 6 bases, and 13 bases separated the two germline ends. The CDR3 has 15 amino acids. CDR1 and CDR2 (germline): SGHNT, YENEEA.

The rearrangement uses TRBV7-3 and TRBJ2-2, with D perhaps given as TRBD1 or TRBD2 (6 bases each). V was trimmed by 5 bases and J by 6 bases, leaving 19 bases between them. CDR3 length: 16 amino acids. CDR1 is SGHTA, CDR2 FQGTGA, per germline. CDR3 in amino acids: CASSQRGAPSAGELFF. The CDR3 DNA is TGTGCCAGCAGCCAAAGGGGGGCGCCCTCCGCCGGGGAGCTGTTTTTT.

CDR3 loop: CASNDRDTDTQYF. In nucleotides, the CDR3 is TGCGCCAGCAACGACAGGGACACAGATACGCAGTATTTT. V is TRBV5-1 and J is TRBJ2-3; 7 bases fit TRBD1. With V trimmed by 6 bases and J by 2 bases, 3 bases remained unmatched. This CDR3 comprises 13 residues. Germline lookup yields CDR1 SGHRS and CDR2 YFSETQ.

The V gene is TRBV13, the J gene TRBJ2-6; D is undetermined. Deletions cut 5 bases from V and 1 base from J, with 6 bases between. This CDR3 comprises 14 residues. The germline V gene has CDR1 PRHDT and CDR2 FYEKMQ (reference sequence). The CDR3 here is CASSAASGANVLTF. DNA for the CDR3: TGTGCCAGCAGCGCGGCGTCTGGGGCCAACGTCCTGACTTTC.

The rearrangement uses TRBV7-9 and TRBJ1-3; D gene ambiguous. This CDR3 is built from 14 residues. V was cut by 5 bases and J by 1 base, with 9 bases left in between. CDR1 and CDR2 (germline): SEHNR, FQNEAQ (reference sequence). The CDR3 reads CASSADWSGNTIYF. CDR3 nucleotides: TGTGCCAGCAGCGCCGATTGGTCTGGAAACACCATATATTTT.

This clone was counted a single time. The chain combines TRBV27 with TRBJ2-4, with D possibly being TRBD2 (6 bases). Trimming stripped 0 bases from V and 1 base from J, with 7 bases between. Germline-derived CDR1 and CDR2 are MNHEY and SMNVEV (reference sequence). The CDR3 runs 15 residues. In DNA form, the CDR3 reads TGTGCCAGCAGTTTATCGAGCGGGGCCAAAAACATTCAGTACTTC. This sequence encodes CASSLSSGAKNIQYF.

V gene TRBV7-3 combines with J gene TRBJ2-1; the D is unclear. The CDR3 length is 14 residues. V was clipped by 5 bases and J by 0 bases, with 8 bases between them. The germline CDR1 and CDR2 sequences are SGHTA and FQGTGA. DNA for the CDR3: TGTGCCAGCAGCCCCTTCAGCTCCTACAATGAGCAGTTCTTC. Its translation: CASSPFSSYNEQFF.

CDR3 nucleotides: TGTGCCCCCCTCCCCCAGCATTTT. Its protein is CAPLPQHF. The V call is TRBV6-5, the J call TRBJ1-5, with D hard to call. The germline gives CDR1 MNHEY, CDR2 SVGAGI. V was cut by 11 bases and J by 10 bases, with 6 bases left in between. The CDR3 spans 8 residues.

As regards this clone: Different DNA sequences within this sample yield the same CDR3. This chain uses TRBV27 with TRBJ1-5, with D uncertain. CDR3 length equals 14 residues. Trimming took off 6 bases at V and 0 bases at J, with 9 bases between the two ends. The V gene's germline CDR1 is MNHEY and CDR2 SMNVEV (reference sequence). CDR3 sequence reads: CASSLTYSNQPQHF. In DNA form, the CDR3 reads TGTGCCAGCAGCCTTACTTATAGCAATCAGCCCCAGCATTTT.

This rearrangement joins TRBV6-6 to TRBJ2-5, with unresolved D. From germline, CDR1 is MNHNY and CDR2 SVGAGI (reference sequence). The CDR3 sequence is 13 residues long. The V gene lost 6 bases and the J gene lost 1 base, with 9 bases spanning the gap. In nucleotides, the CDR3 is TGTGCCAGCAGCTCACAAGTCCAAGAGACCCAGTACTTC. Protein sequence: CASSSQVQETQYF.

The J gene is TRBJ1-2, the V gene TRBV4-2; unclear D gene. CDR3 length: 17 amino acids. V shed 0 bases and J shed 4 bases, with 18 bases lying between them. Germline V lookup: CDR1 LGHNA, CDR2 YNFKEQ. The CDR3 region is CASSQDELDLSLYGYTF. The CDR3, as DNA: TGTGCCAGCAGCCAAGACGAACTCGACCTCTCCCTCTATGGCTACACCTTC.

V gene TRBV28 combines with J gene TRBJ2-7; 8 nucleotides match TRBD1. V lost 6 bases and J lost 1; bases outside the gene matches: 8. The CDR3 runs to 15 residues. CDR1 and CDR2 (germline): MDHEN, SYDVKM. The CDR3: CASRSVGQGSYEQYF. As DNA, the CDR3 is TGTGCCAGCAGGTCCGTCGGACAGGGTTCCTACGAGCAGTACTTC.

The V and J genes are TRBV30 and TRBJ2-1; TRBD2 might be the D (6 bases). The V and J ends lost 1 base and 9 bases respectively, with 28 bases between them. The CDR3 totals 18 residues. Looked up from germline, CDR1 is GTSNPN and CDR2 is SVGIG (reference sequence). CDR3 sequence: CAWSGAASSSASAREQFF. The CDR3 nucleotides read TGTGCCTGGAGTGGAGCCGCGTCATCTAGCGCCTCAGCTCGTGAGCAGTTCTTC.

The J gene is TRBJ2-3, the V gene TRBV11-2; 10 bases align to TRBD2. The CDR3 spans 17 residues. The V gene's germline CDR1 is SGHAT and CDR2 FQNNGV. V trimming: 5 bases; J trimming: 5 bases; junction bases outside the gene matches: 13. The CDR3 region has the DNA TGTGCCAGCAGCGCGGCCCCGGGGAGCGGGAGGGAAGATACGCAGTATTTT. Protein sequence: CASSAAPGSGREDTQYF. The full variable domain, with the rest looked up from reference TRBV11-2 and TRBJ2-3, is EAGVAQSPRYKIIEKRQSVAFWCNPISGHATLYWYQQILGQGPKLLIQFQNNGVVDDSQLPKDRFSAERLKGVDSTLKIQPAKLEDSAVYLCASSAAPGSGREDTQYFGPGTRLTVL.

A word on this clone: Other DNA sequences in this sample translate to the same CDR3. The chain combines TRBV18 with TRBJ2-3; D is perhaps TRBD2 (6 bases). This CDR3 contains 15 residues. The V gene's germline CDR1 is KGHSH and CDR2 LQKENI. Trimming removed 1 base at V and 0 bases at J, with 8 bases between. CDR3 coding DNA: TGTGCCAGCTCACCACAGGGGACTAGCACAGATACGCAGTATTTT. This sequence encodes CASSPQGTSTDTQYF.

This clone was found once. The chain is built from TRBV5-1 and TRBJ2-7; TRBD2 aligns across 10 bases. The V and J ends lost 0 bases and 9 bases, in that order; junction bases with no gene match: 9. The CDR3 has 15 residues. Looked up from germline, CDR1 is SGHRS and CDR2 is YFSETQ. CDR3 in amino acids: CASSLVLAGVPGQYF. The CDR3 DNA reads TGCGCCAGCAGCTTGGTGCTAGCGGGAGTCCCCGGGCAGTACTTC.

This sequence joins TRBV7-2 and TRBJ2-5; D is uncertain. The DNA end is a closer match to TRBJ2-7, so the J assignment may be wrong. This CDR3 is built from 14 residues. The germline CDR1 and CDR2 sequences are SGHTA and FQGNSA. In DNA form, the CDR3 reads TGTGCCAGCAGCTTAACGACGACCCTCGGCGAGCAGTACTTC. It is translated as CASSLTTTLGEQYF.

CDR3 DNA sequence: TGTGCCAGCAGTTACTCGAGGTCAGGGTACGAGACCCAGTACTTC. Its protein is CASSYSRSGYETQYF. The V call is TRBV6-5, the J call TRBJ2-5, with D possibly TRBD1 on 5 matching bases. V gave up 0 bases and J gave up 5 bases, with 13 bases separating them. CDR3 size: 15 residues. CDR1 and CDR2 from the germline V gene are MNHEY and SVGAGI.